These T cell receptor beta chains were read from a single sample in a study of shared clonotypes between healthy human individuals. Clones were read by immunoSEQ multiplex PCR, and TCRdb kept only the in-frame ones, dropping some. The data hold roughly 1,800,000 clones, with less than 95% observed a single time. The sequenced material came from naive CD8+ T cells sorted from blood. These TCRs come from a young man in good health. Each CDR3 is given with its conserved first and last residue. D genes are given only for firm matches. Only some rows state a clone size, as once, few, many or a class for expanded clones.

V: TRBV20-1; size: -; J: TRBJ2-7; length: 11; D: -; DNA: TGCAGTGCCTCGGGGGTCTACGAGCAGTACTTC; CDR3: CSASGVYEQYF
V: TRBV7-3; size: -; J: TRBJ1-1; length: 13; D: -; DNA: TGTGCCAGCAGCTTAGACCTTGGGGCGGAAGCTTTCTTT; CDR3: CASSLDLGAEAFF
V: TRBV5-5; size: -; J: TRBJ2-7; length: 13; D: -; DNA: TGTGCCAGCAGCTTGAGGGCGAATTACGAGCAGTACTTC; CDR3: CASSLRANYEQYF
V: TRBV5-1; size: -; J: TRBJ1-3; length: 15; D: TRBD1; DNA: TGCGCCAGCAGCTCGACAGGGGTTTCAGGAAACACCATATATTTT; CDR3: CASSSTGVSGNTIYF
V: TRBV11-2; size: -; J: TRBJ2-1; length: 13; D: -; DNA: TGTGCCAGCAGCTTAGGGGACAACAATGAGCAGTTCTTC; CDR3: CASSLGDNNEQFF
V: TRBV28; size: -; J: TRBJ1-5; length: 11; D: -; DNA: TGTGCCAGCAGTAGAGGCCAGCCCCAGCATTTT; CDR3: CASSRGQPQHF
V: TRBV27; size: few; J: TRBJ1-2; length: 13; D: -; DNA: TGTGCCAGCAGTTTAGCCTCTGGGGATGGCTACACCTTC; CDR3: CASSLASGDGYTF
V: TRBV5-1; size: once; J: TRBJ1-3; length: 15; D: -; DNA: TGCGCCAGCAGCCTGGACATACTCTCTGGAAACACCATATATTTT; CDR3: CASSLDILSGNTIYF
V: TRBV5-5; size: -; J: TRBJ2-7; length: 14; D: TRBD1; DNA: TGTGCCAGCAGCCTGGGGACAGGGGCCTACGAGCAGTACTTC; CDR3: CASSLGTGAYEQYF
V: TRBV30; size: -; J: TRBJ1-3; length: 16; D: -; DNA: TGTGCCTGGAGAGCAACTGACAGGTCCTCTGGAAACACCATATATTTT; CDR3: CAWRATDRSSGNTIYF
V: TRBV9; size: -; J: TRBJ2-5; length: 14; D: -; DNA: TGTGCCAGCAGCGTAGGAGGACTGGGAGGGACCCAGTACTTC; CDR3: CASSVGGLGGTQYF
V: TRBV6-5; size: -; J: TRBJ2-4; length: 13; D: -; DNA: TGTGCCAGTCTAGGACCGGCCAAAAACATTCAGTACTTC; CDR3: CASLGPAKNIQYF
V: TRBV7-9; size: -; J: TRBJ2-5; length: 15; D: -; DNA: TGTGCCAGCAGCTTAGCGCCTTGGGGCCAAGAGACCCAGTACTTC; CDR3: CASSLAPWGQETQYF
V: TRBV5-1; size: -; J: TRBJ2-5; length: 14; D: TRBD1; DNA: TGCGCCAGCAGCTTGGGACAGGGGCAAGAGACCCAGTACTTC; CDR3: CASSLGQGQETQYF